This TCR beta chain was sequenced during a study of T cell responses to AZD1222 COVID-19 vaccine. The wider study: Pooled samples include second doses given at about 4 or 12 weeks. General study points: Donors were largely white British and mainly female; clonal diversity was possibly underestimated. A reported finding is that nearly half of spike-specific TCRs target unmutated variant regions. Spike was spanned by vaccine-associated CD4 TCRs, which were dominant at 160-218 and 743-854.

Generated by immunoSEQ multiplex PCR, the TCRdb table keeps only in-frame clones and is missing some. The sample carries some 96,000 clones, just under 90% recorded once. The CDR3 runs 15 residues. V lost 1 base to trimming and J lost 2 bases, with 10 bases between them. CDR1 and CDR2 from the germline V gene are SGHTA and FQGNSA. Remarks on this clone: Its antigen is unknown.

The sequencing used peripheral blood, collected on day 0 of AZD1222 vaccination. This chain uses TRBV7-2 with TRBJ2-3; maybe TRBD2 (6 bases). The clonotype comes from an adult in good health. CDR3 region: CASSLVSGYTDTQYF. For the CDR3, the DNA is TGTGCCAGCAGCTTAGTCAGCGGGTACACAGATACGCAGTATTTT.